The following is a TCR beta chain sequence with its context. This clonotype was counted ten times or more. Its antigen is still unknown. The input lacks base qualities; no much larger clone sits a single base away. This sample stems from a study of tumor and adjacent non-tumor tissue in lung cancer listed by TCRdb under 2018. Background on the whole study: The cohort included some twelve adenocarcinoma, 2 squamous cell carcinoma and 1 small cell lung cancer patients. Ages among the roughly 15 patients ranged from about 31 to 76 years, there were approximately ten men and 5 women, and disease was at TNM stage I to III. TCRbeta CDR3 sequencing was performed on fewer than 35 paired specimens, with one tumor sample and one normal lung sample collected per patient. The study compared bulk TCRbeta repertoires between lung tumor tissue and matched distant non-tumor lung tissue from over twelve lung cancer patients. In total, sequencing yielded 130,000,000 or so productive TCRbeta reads, which works out to an average of approximately 4 million reads per sample. Paper-wide results and their limitations: The methods do not name the sequencing platform or mention unique molecular identifiers. Because peripheral blood was not sequenced, the blood TCRbeta repertoires of the lung cancer patients in the study went unexamined. Significantly higher TCR diversity (inverse Simpson) was observed in tumor tissue than in normal lung tissue (approximately 400 vs 170, P = 0.0075, Mann-Whitney U test). TCR diversity was significantly higher in younger patients, and higher tumor TCR diversity was associated with shorter overall and disease-free survival. In normal lung, the top 100 clones accounted for a significantly larger cumulative share of the repertoire than in tumor tissue. Only about 14 patients were in the cohort, and the authors stated that larger samples and more detailed clinical data are needed.

RNA was isolated from bulk, unsorted tissue, and RNA quality was assessed with a NanoDrop ND-1000 and an Agilent 2100. All donors had newly diagnosed lung cancer, had not received prior chemotherapy, and were admitted for thoracic surgery in China between August and November 2014. Patients who had received previous radiotherapy or chemotherapy, or who had another concurrent cancer, were excluded from the study. Surgical tissue pieces of about 1-2.2 cm3 were preserved in RNAlater solution and stored at -80 °C until use. Receptors were amplified or captured by multiplex PCR. TCRdb lists the instrument as Illumina HiSeq 2500. TCRbeta libraries were constructed through three rounds of nested PCR with primers (Table S4) according to protocols modified from ARM-PCR. PCR products of 200-500 bp were gel-excised and purified with the QIAquick gel extraction kit before sequencing. Per the original workflow: Reads were cleaned using Trimmomatic, were merged into complete CDR3 sequences using FLASH, and were assigned to V(D)J germline segments using MiTCR. Clonal diversity was computed as the inverse Simpson's index with VDJtools. A read counted as productive if the sequence was in-frame and lacked a premature stop codon. TCRdb reran the public reads through fastp at Q25 and MiXCR, keeping productive beta chains. Rows are combined by CDR3 protein, so each entry shows the most common genes and DNA. These V and J calls derive from TCRdb rather than the authors' analysis. This sample comprises approximately 130,000 distinct CDR3 sequences, roughly 67% of them detected only once. 9.5% to 15% of the sample is in the top ten clones.

The CDR3 contains 15 residues, cysteine and phenylalanine counted. Just the 45-base CDR3 DNA is kept, in frame starting at base 1. CDR1 and CDR2, per the germline V gene (reference sequence), are SGHNT and YYREEE. V was cut back by 2 bases and J by 3 bases, leaving a gap of 14 bases between them. Sequencing was carried out using lung tumor tissue. This chain joins TRBV5-4 to TRBJ1-1; a tentative D call is TRBD1 (5 bases match). The source is a young man with non-small cell lung cancer. The CDR3 protein sequence reads: CASSFQGGGDTEAFF. The bases read TGTGCCAGCAGCTTCCAGGGTGGAGGGGACACTGAAGCTTTCTTT.